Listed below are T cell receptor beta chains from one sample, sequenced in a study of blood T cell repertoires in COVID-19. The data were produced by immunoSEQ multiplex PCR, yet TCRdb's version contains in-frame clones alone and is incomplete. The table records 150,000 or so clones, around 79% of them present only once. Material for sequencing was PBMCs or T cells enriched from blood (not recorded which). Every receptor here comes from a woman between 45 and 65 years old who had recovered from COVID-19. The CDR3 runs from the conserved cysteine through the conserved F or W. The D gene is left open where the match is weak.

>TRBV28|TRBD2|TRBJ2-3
CASSSRTSRDTQYF
TGTGCCAGCAGTTCAAGGACTAGCAGAGATACGCAGTATTTT
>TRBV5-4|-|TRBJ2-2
CASSRGGSGLTGELFF
TGTGCCAGCAGCCGAGGTGGTTCCGGGTTAACCGGGGAGCTGTTTTTT
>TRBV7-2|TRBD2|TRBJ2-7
CASSVEGTSGTYEQYF
TGTGCCAGCAGCGTGGAAGGGACTAGCGGAACCTACGAGCAGTACTTC
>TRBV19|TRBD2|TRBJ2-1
CASSMAGLAGRYNEQFF
TGTGCCAGTAGTATGGCGGGACTAGCGGGGAGATACAATGAGCAGTTCTTC
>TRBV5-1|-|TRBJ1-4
CASSSPGPGPKKLFF
TGCGCCAGCAGCTCACCAGGGCCAGGCCCCAAAAAACTGTTTTTT
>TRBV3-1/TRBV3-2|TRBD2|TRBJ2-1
CASSVGTSNEQFF
TGTGCCAGCAGCGTCGGGACTAGCAATGAGCAGTTCTTC
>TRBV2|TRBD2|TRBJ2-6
CASRARLAGGTGANVLTF
TGTGCCAGCAGGGCGCGACTAGCGGGGGGGACTGGGGCCAACGTCCTGACTTTC
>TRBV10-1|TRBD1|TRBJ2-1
CASSEMLGQGSYNEQFF
TGCGCCAGCAGTGAAATGTTGGGACAGGGGAGCTACAATGAGCAGTTCTTC
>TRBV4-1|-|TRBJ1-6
CASSQDPLAQFSPLHF
TGCGCCAGCAGCCAAGATCCCCTGGCCCAATTTTCACCCCTCCACTTT
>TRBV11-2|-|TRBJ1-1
CASSLSGRSNTEAFF
TGTGCCAGCAGCTTGTCAGGGCGCTCGAACACTGAAGCTTTCTTT
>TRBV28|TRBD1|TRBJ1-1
CASSIGTVNTEAFF
TGTGCCAGCAGTATAGGGACAGTGAACACTGAAGCTTTCTTT